These 32 T cell receptor beta chains were all obtained from the same sample, sequenced in a study of blood T cells in healthy people across ages (dated by TCRdb to about 2015). The library was generated by 5' RACE. Sequencing used an Illumina HiSeq 2500. The second PCR ran for roughly 6 to 11 cycles and used a J-beta primer mix along with a sample-barcoded 5' primer. The raw public reads went through TCRdb reprocessing: fastp at Q25, MiXCR clone calling, in-frame beta chains kept. Each entry merges the rows of one CDR3 protein and shows their most common DNA and genes. Recorded for this sample are some 800,000 distinct CDR3 sequences; 20% to 30% of them occurred a single time. Of the sample, 3.7% falls within the top ten clones. These same records also appear under a second study, on T cells of mothers and their children.

The sample was blood. The receptor source for this set is a boy between 10 and 17 years old in good health.

This clonotype was counted at least ten times. The J gene is TRBJ1-3, the V gene TRBV6-2 or TRBV6-3; TRBD1 is a possible D gene (6 bases). Trimming pared 0 bases from V and 2 bases from J, leaving 14 bases between. The CDR3 has 17 residues. Looked up from germline, CDR1 is MNHEY and CDR2 is SVGEGT. CDR3 sequence reads: CASSYSQGIVAGNTIYF. DNA of the CDR3: TGTGCCAGCAGTTACTCTCAGGGGATCGTTGCTGGAAACACCATATATTTT.

The chain links TRBV6-5 to TRBJ1-2, with D tentatively TRBD1 (5 bases). This CDR3 spans 15 amino acids. The V end was cut by 0 bases, the J end by 6 bases, with 14 bases between. Germline V gene data show CDR1 as MNHEY and CDR2 as SVGAGI. The CDR3 here is CASSYSGRGKDGYTF. Written as DNA, the CDR3 is TGTGCCAGCAGTTACTCGGGACGGGGGAAAGATGGCTACACCTTC.

V gene TRBV2 combines with J gene TRBJ2-1, with D perhaps matching TRBD1 (5 bases). The end of the DNA is better explained by TRBJ2-5, so the J call may be wrong. Germline V gives CDR1 SNHLY, CDR2 FYNNEI. The CDR3 is 15 residues long. CDR3 in amino acids: CASSEAYKGLETQYF. The CDR3, as DNA: TGTGCCAGCAGTGAAGCGTATAAGGGGCTAGAGACCCAGTACTTC.

This clonotype was counted a few times. This chain uses TRBV21-1 with TRBJ1-6; the D segment call TRBD1 is taken from the table without a DNA check. TRBV21-1 is listed as a pseudogene. The CDR3 has 16 amino acids. The CDR3 nucleotides are TGTGCCTGCAGCCCAACAGGGGTAGACTGTAATTCACCCCTCCACTTT. Protein: CACSPTGVDCNSPLHF.

This clonotype came up a few times. The rearrangement links TRBV12-3 or TRBV12-4 to TRBJ1-2; TRBD1 matches 10 bases. J gave up 3 bases and V 4 bases, and 5 bases lay outside the gene matches. The CDR3 sequence is 15 residues long. For the CDR3, the DNA is TGTGCCAGCAGTTCAAGGGACAGGGGTCACTATGGCTACACCTTC. Translation: CASSSRDRGHYGYTF.

The gene calls are TRBV7-2 and TRBJ2-7; D may be TRBD1 or TRBD2 (7 bases each). Trimming took 5 bases from V and 0 from J, leaving 14 bases between them. Germline-derived CDR1 and CDR2 are SGHTA and FQGNSA. The CDR3 is 15 residues long. The CDR3 DNA sequence: TGTGCCAGCAGCCTCCAGGGGGGGCCCTCCTACGAGCAGTACTTC. This sequence encodes CASSLQGGPSYEQYF.

This rearrangement joins TRBV4-3 to TRBJ1-2, with 8 bases matching TRBD1. The CDR3 covers 16 residues. The trim removed 2 bases at V and 4 bases at J, leaving 9 bases unmatched. Germline V lookup: CDR1 LGHNA, CDR2 YSLEER. CDR3 sequence: CASSQTDRDETYGYTF. CDR3 bases: TGCGCCAGCAGCCAAACGGACAGGGATGAGACCTATGGCTACACCTTC.

This clonotype was detected only a few times. The V and J genes are TRBV6-5 and TRBJ2-7; perhaps TRBD2 as D (5 bases). This CDR3 has 14 residues. V lost 4 bases to trimming and J lost 3 bases, with 13 bases between them. CDR1 and CDR2 from the germline V gene are MNHEY and SVGAGI. The CDR3 nucleotides read TGTGCCAGCAGTTCACTGACTACTAACTACGAGCAGTACTTC. This codes for CASSSLTTNYEQYF.

The chain recombines TRBV7-6 with TRBJ2-1; TRBD2 matches 11 bases. The CDR3 loop spans 16 amino acids. The V gene end was trimmed by 4 bases and the J gene end by 7 bases; junction bases not matched to a gene: 9. The germline gives CDR1 SGHVS, CDR2 FNYEAQ. The CDR3 is CASSSLAGGASNEQFF. In nucleotides, the CDR3 is TGTGCCAGCAGCTCTCTAGCGGGGGGCGCTTCAAATGAGCAGTTCTTC.

The gene calls are TRBV6-5 and TRBJ2-1; 9 bases agree with TRBD2. Unmatched junction bases numbered 8, after V lost 0 bases and J lost 8 bases. CDR1 is MNHEY and CDR2 is SVGAGI in the germline V gene. This CDR3 is built from 16 residues. The chain's CDR3 is CASSYSASGIIHEQFF. CDR3 DNA sequence: TGTGCCAGCAGTTACTCGGCTAGCGGGATTATCCATGAGCAGTTCTTC.

This clonotype has only a few counts. This chain links TRBV4-2 with TRBJ2-5, with D possibly TRBD2 on 6 matching bases. Germline V CDR1 and CDR2: LGHNA, YNFKEQ. Trimming shortened V by 2 bases and J by 3 bases, and 16 bases separated the two germline ends. The CDR3 consists of 16 residues. CDR3 coding DNA: TGTGCCAGCAGCCAACATCTGGCTAGCGCAGAAGAGACCCAGTACTTC. Translation: CASSQHLASAEETQYF.

V is TRBV6-2 or TRBV6-3 and J is TRBJ2-5, with D perhaps matching TRBD2 (6 bases). The tail of the sequence fits TRBJ2-1 better, so the J call may be wrong. Germline values: CDR1 MNHEY, CDR2 SVGEGT. This CDR3 has 14 residues. CDR3 in DNA: TGTGCCAGCCGATGGCAGGAGGGCTACAATGAGCAGTTCTTC. This gives the protein CASRWQEGYNEQFF.

The chain has TRBV29-1 and TRBJ2-3, with TRBD2 as a possible D gene (5 bases). Trimming stripped 0 bases from V and 2 bases from J, with 12 bases between. CDR1 and CDR2 (germline): SQVTM, ANQGSEA. This CDR3 has 15 residues. Here the CDR3 DNA reads TGCAGCGTTGAAGAGGCTAGGAGGCCCACAGATACGCAGTATTTT. Translated, it gives CSVEEARRPTDTQYF.

This chain connects TRBV3-1 to TRBJ2-1; a possible D gene is TRBD2 (5 bases). The J call could be wrong; TRBJ2-7 is a better fit for the DNA end. The germline V gene encodes CDR1 LGHDT and CDR2 YNNKEL (reference sequence). This CDR3 region has 12 residues. The CDR3 DNA reads as TGTGCCAGCAGCCAATCTGGAGGCGAGCAGTACTTC. Translating it yields CASSQSGGEQYF.

The chain uses TRBV5-6 and TRBJ2-1; 11 bases fit TRBD2. CDR3 size: 16 residues. CDR1 SGHDT and CDR2 YYEEEE come from the germline V gene. The trim removed 3 bases at V and 6 bases at J, leaving 8 bases unmatched. CDR3 residues: CASSSGTSGRSNEQFF. In DNA form, the CDR3 reads TGTGCCAGCAGCTCGGGGACTAGCGGAAGGTCCAATGAGCAGTTCTTC.

This clonotype was observed a few times. V gene TRBV7-9 combines with J gene TRBJ2-3; TRBD2 matches 11 bases. The CDR3 length is 16 residues. Germline loops: CDR1 SEHNR, CDR2 FQNEAQ (reference sequence). Unmatched junction bases numbered 7, after V lost 6 bases and J lost 2 bases. In nucleotides, the CDR3 is TGTGCCAGCAGACTAAAGGGACTAGCGGACACAGATACGCAGTATTTT. Its protein is CASRLKGLADTDTQYF.

This clonotype has just a few counts. V is TRBV5-5 and J is TRBJ1-2; TRBD1 matches 8 bases. V trimming: 4 bases; J trimming: 5 bases; junction bases outside the gene matches: 22. CDR3 length: 19 residues. The germline CDR1 and CDR2 sequences are SGHKS and YYEKEE (reference sequence). The CDR3 DNA is TGTGCCAGCAGCCCGAGTTGGTTGGACAGGGTGTTGACCATGTATGGCTACACCTTC. This gives the protein CASSPSWLDRVLTMYGYTF.

This clonotype was observed a handful of times. The chain is built from TRBV4-1 and TRBJ2-7; 8 bases agree with TRBD1. The CDR3 runs 15 residues. The V and J ends lost 4 bases and 5 bases, in that order; junction bases with no gene match: 10. In germline, CDR1 is MGHRA, CDR2 YSYEKL. CDR3 nucleotides: TGCGCCAGCAGCCCCCTTCGGACAGGGCGCCACGAGCAGTACTTC. Translation: CASSPLRTGRHEQYF.

This clonotype turned up a few times. This chain uses TRBV10-2 with TRBJ2-4; possible D gene TRBD2, 7 bases. Germline-derived CDR1 and CDR2 are WSHSY and SAAADI. CDR3 length: 17 amino acids. V was cut by 3 bases and J by 3 bases, with 18 bases left in between. The DNA of the CDR3 is TGCGCCAGCAGTGACTCCGTGGGGGGGCAGGACAAAAACATTCAGTACTTC. Amino acids: CASSDSVGGQDKNIQYF.

The chain recombines TRBV15 with TRBJ2-7; a possible D gene is TRBD2 (5 bases). Trimming took off 1 base at V and 6 bases at J, with 13 bases between the two ends. This CDR3 is built from 14 residues. Per germline, CDR1 LNHNV and CDR2 YYDKDF (reference sequence). The CDR3 region has the DNA TGTGCCACCAGCAGAGTTGAGGGAACGGTCGAGCAGTACTTC. Protein sequence: CATSRVEGTVEQYF.

J is TRBJ1-1 and V is TRBV5-1; D may be TRBD1 (6 bases). Trimming left V 0 bases short and J 6 bases short, with 21 bases between. The CDR3 length is 17 residues. The germline CDR1 and CDR2 sequences are SGHRS and YFSETQ. CDR3 in DNA: TGCGCCAGCAGCTTGGAGTCAGGGGCGTGGGTAGGAGCTGAAGCTTTCTTT. It specifies CASSLESGAWVGAEAFF.

There are a few counts of this clonotype. The chain employs TRBV24-1 and TRBJ1-1; no firm D call. Germline V gives CDR1 KGHDR, CDR2 SFDVKD. This CDR3 comprises 13 residues. Trimming cost V 1 base and J 11 bases, with 13 bases left between them. CDR3 loop: CATSDFGSAGAFF. The CDR3 DNA reads as TGTGCCACCAGTGATTTCGGGAGCGCGGGCGCTTTCTTT.

The chain has TRBV12-3 or TRBV12-4 and TRBJ1-5; D is uncertain. Trimming left V 2 bases short and J 7 bases short, with 9 bases between. The CDR3 totals 13 residues. In DNA form, the CDR3 reads TGTGCCAGCAGTTTACGGGTAGAACAGCCCCAGCATTTT. Its protein product is CASSLRVEQPQHF.

This clonotype appeared a few times. The chain uses TRBV6-5 and TRBJ2-2; D gene ambiguous. The CDR3 loop spans 13 amino acids. Germline CDR1 reads MNHEY; CDR2 reads SVGAGI. V was clipped by 7 bases and J by 4 bases, with 10 bases between them. The DNA of the CDR3 is TGTGCCAGCACTCGGAGTGGCACCGGGGAGCTGTTTTTT. This codes for CASTRSGTGELFF.

The rearrangement links TRBV7-3 to TRBJ2-6, with 9 positions matching TRBD1. The germline V gene has CDR1 SGHTA and CDR2 FQGTGA. With 5 bases clipped from V and 4 bases from J, the junction kept 9 bases outside the gene matches. The CDR3 extends over 17 amino acids. For the CDR3, the DNA is TGTGCCAGCAGCCCCCGGGACAGGGTATCCGGGGCCAACGTCCTGACTTTC. It translates to CASSPRDRVSGANVLTF. Filled out from reference TRBV7-3 and TRBJ2-6, the complete variable domain reads GAGVSQTPSNKVTEKGKYVELRCDPISGHTALYWYRQSLGQGPEFLIYFQGTGAADDSGLPNDRFFAVRPEGSVSTLKIQRTERGDSAVYLCASSPRDRVSGANVLTFGAGSRLTVL.

This clonotype has only a few counts. The genes are TRBV29-1 and TRBJ1-1; no reliable D call. Germline V gene lookup returns CDR1 SQVTM and CDR2 ANQGSEA. Trimming pared 4 bases from V and 0 bases from J, leaving 6 bases between. CDR3 length equals 12 residues. In nucleotides, the CDR3 is TGCAGCGTTGTAGTGATGAACACTGAAGCTTTCTTT. Its protein is CSVVVMNTEAFF. The entire variable domain, with the rest obtained from reference TRBV29-1 and TRBJ1-1, is as follows: SAVISQKPSRDICQRGTSLTIQCQVDSQVTMMFWYRQQPGQSLTLIATANQGSEATYESGFVIDKFPISRPNLTFSTLTVSNMSPEDSSIYLCSVVVMNTEAFFGQGTRLTVV.

A few counts support this clonotype. Sequence at one end of the junction differs from germline and may be a read error. The chain uses TRBV6-2 or TRBV6-3 and TRBJ2-1; D is unclear. The closer fit of TRBJ2-5 to the DNA end suggests the J call may be wrong. The CDR3 is 13 amino acids. The germline gives CDR1 MNHEY, CDR2 SVGEGT. CDR3 protein: CASSYETQEAQYF. DNA for the CDR3: TGTGCCAGCAGTTACGAAACCCAAGAGGCCCAGTACTTC.

This clonotype was counted between two and nine times. The chain combines TRBV29-1 with TRBJ2-1; tentatively, D is TRBD1 (5 bases). Germline CDR1 reads SQVTM; CDR2 reads ANQGSEA. There are 14 residues in the CDR3. The ends were cut back, 4 bases at V and 4 bases at J, with 14 bases in the middle. For the CDR3, the DNA is TGCAGCGTTGTTGGCAGGGCTGAGTACAATGAGCAGTTCTTC. This sequence encodes CSVVGRAEYNEQFF.

The CDR3 protein is CATSSGSRGTNEKLFF. DNA for the CDR3: TGTGCCACCAGCAGCGGGAGCAGGGGGACTAATGAAAAACTGTTTTTT. The chain combines TRBV15 with TRBJ1-4; 7 bases fit TRBD1. From germline, CDR1 is LNHNV and CDR2 YYDKDF (reference sequence). V shed 3 bases, J shed 2 bases, and the junction held 6 bases outside the gene matches. The CDR3 totals 16 residues.

This clonotype was seen a handful of times. V usage is TRBV11-2 and J usage is TRBJ2-3; 9 bases line up with TRBD2. V was pared by 6 bases and J by 7 bases, with 5 bases of the junction left unmatched. Germline CDR1 is SGHAT and CDR2 is FQNNGV. The CDR3 is made up of 13 amino acids. CDR3 protein: CASRGLATNTQYF. The CDR3 DNA sequence: TGTGCCAGCAGAGGACTAGCGACGAATACGCAGTATTTT. Together with reference TRBV11-2 and TRBJ2-3, the CDR3 gives the full variable domain: EAGVAQSPRYKIIEKRQSVAFWCNPISGHATLYWYQQILGQGPKLLIQFQNNGVVDDSQLPKDRFSAERLKGVDSTLKIQPAKLEDSAVYLCASRGLATNTQYFGPGTRLTVL.

This clonotype was observed a few times. This chain uses TRBV12-3 or TRBV12-4 with TRBJ1-2; D is perhaps TRBD1 (5 bases). V lost 7 bases and J lost 0, with 12 bases in between. This CDR3 has 14 residues. CDR3 in DNA: TGTGCCAGCACGAGGGCAGGGTCTAACTATGGCTACACCTTC. It translates to CASTRAGSNYGYTF.

This clonotype has only a few counts. V is TRBV7-2 and J is TRBJ2-5, with unresolved D. Trimming cost V 6 bases and J 5 bases, with 7 bases left between them. This CDR3 is 11 amino acids long. Germline CDR1 is SGHTA and CDR2 is FQGNSA. CDR3 residues: CASRNSETQYF. CDR3 nucleotides: TGTGCCAGCAGAAATTCGGAGACCCAGTACTTC. Full variable domain (missing parts from reference TRBV7-2 and TRBJ2-5): GAGVSQSPSNKVTEKGKDVELRCDPISGHTALYWYRQSLGQGLEFLIYFQGNSAPDKSGLPSDRFSAERTGGSVSTLTIQRTQQEDSAVYLCASRNSETQYFGPGTRLLVL.